A selection of T cell receptor beta chains follows, all from one sample in a study of CXCR3-negative and CXCR3-positive naive CD8 T cells. TCRdb re-called the 5' RACE reads and catalogs CDR3 proteins one per entry, DNA excluded. The specimen's table records about 9,000 distinct CDR3 sequences. Sequenced material: naive CXCR3- CD8+ T cells from blood. Every receptor here comes from a human donor in good health. Some clones in this sample may be carry-over from other donors' samples. Both conserved end residues are part of each CDR3. A clone size is listed for some rows: how often the clone was seen (once, few, many), or a class if it is expanded.

len | abundance | j_gene | v_gene | CDR3aa
18 | NA | TRBJ2-1 | TRBV5-1 | CASSLGAPSSGRALEQFF
17 | NA | TRBJ2-7 | TRBV27 | CASSLYTPPGTGAEQYF
17 | medium-sized | TRBJ2-1 | TRBV3-1 | CASSPFGGRGRYNEQFF
15 | NA | TRBJ2-7 | TRBV7-6 | CASSLRTTEAYEQYF
14 | NA | TRBJ2-2 | TRBV29-1 | CSVLTAAGTGELFF
12 | medium-sized | TRBJ2-1 | TRBV29-1 | CSAQGRGNEQFF
15 | NA | TRBJ2-3 | TRBV29-1 | CSVDGLAGGTDTQYF
13 | NA | TRBJ2-2 | TRBV3-1 | CASSQDQFGELFF
15 | NA | TRBJ2-1 | TRBV28 | CASSSGLAGEYEQFF
14 | medium-sized | TRBJ1-2 | TRBV3-1 | CASSQMFQGTGYTF
16 | NA | TRBJ2-3 | TRBV6-2/TRBV6-3 | CASTPGTSGRTDTQYF
16 | medium-sized | TRBJ2-3 | TRBV15 | CATSRGESGSTDTQYF
13 | medium-sized | TRBJ2-2 | TRBV2 | CASRPGLWRELFF
16 | NA | TRBJ2-5 | TRBV11-2 | CASSPATATVQETQYF
16 | medium-sized | TRBJ2-1 | TRBV3-1 | CASSPSLAGAYNEQFF
20 | NA | TRBJ2-3 | TRBV5-1 | CASTAGWLAGGLESPDTQYF
14 | NA | TRBJ1-5 | TRBV7-2 | CASSFGGAYQPQHF
17 | medium-sized | TRBJ1-2 | TRBV7-9 | CASSSGTADPKIYGYTF
16 | medium-sized | TRBJ2-3 | TRBV6-6 | CASSYWLAGETDTQYF
13 | medium-sized | TRBJ2-2 | TRBV6-2/TRBV6-3 | CASSYDTPGDLFF
14 | medium-sized | TRBJ2-2 | TRBV19 | CASSISSYTGELFF
16 | medium-sized | TRBJ2-3 | TRBV20-1 | CSAEGWTGDRADTQYF
13 | medium-sized | TRBJ2-1 | TRBV4-1 | CASSQGGYFEQFF
14 | NA | TRBJ2-7 | TRBV5-1 | CASSWGTDSYEQYF
12 | NA | TRBJ1-2 | TRBV12-3/TRBV12-4 | CASSPGLIGYTF
12 | NA | TRBJ2-2 | TRBV7-9 | CASSLESGELFF
17 | medium-sized | TRBJ2-1 | TRBV10-3 | CAISESRSGSSYNEQFF
15 | NA | TRBJ2-2 | TRBV12-3/TRBV12-4 | CASRHSGSNTGELFF
15 | NA | TRBJ2-1 | TRBV20-1 | CSARDKLAAYNEQFF
17 | medium-sized | TRBJ2-2 | TRBV25-1 | CASSGTLAGVSTGELFF
15 | medium-sized | TRBJ1-2 | TRBV13 | CASSLTGTANYGYTF